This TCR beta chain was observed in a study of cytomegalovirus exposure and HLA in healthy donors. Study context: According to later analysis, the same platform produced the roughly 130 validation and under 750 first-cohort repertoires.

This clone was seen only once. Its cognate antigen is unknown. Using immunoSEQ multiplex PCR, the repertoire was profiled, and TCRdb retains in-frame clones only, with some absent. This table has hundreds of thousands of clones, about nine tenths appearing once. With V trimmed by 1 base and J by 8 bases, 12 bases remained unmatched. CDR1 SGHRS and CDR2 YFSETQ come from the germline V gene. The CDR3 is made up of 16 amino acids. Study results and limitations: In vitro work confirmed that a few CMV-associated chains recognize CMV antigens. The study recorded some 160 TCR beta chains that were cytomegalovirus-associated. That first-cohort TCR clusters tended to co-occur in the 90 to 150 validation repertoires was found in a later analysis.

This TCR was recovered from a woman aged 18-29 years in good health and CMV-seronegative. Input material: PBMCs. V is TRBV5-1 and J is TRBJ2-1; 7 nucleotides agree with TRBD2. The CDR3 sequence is CASSLRLAVIGDEQFF. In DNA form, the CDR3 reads TGCGCCAGCAGCTTGAGGCTAGCGGTGATAGGGGATGAGCAGTTCTTC.